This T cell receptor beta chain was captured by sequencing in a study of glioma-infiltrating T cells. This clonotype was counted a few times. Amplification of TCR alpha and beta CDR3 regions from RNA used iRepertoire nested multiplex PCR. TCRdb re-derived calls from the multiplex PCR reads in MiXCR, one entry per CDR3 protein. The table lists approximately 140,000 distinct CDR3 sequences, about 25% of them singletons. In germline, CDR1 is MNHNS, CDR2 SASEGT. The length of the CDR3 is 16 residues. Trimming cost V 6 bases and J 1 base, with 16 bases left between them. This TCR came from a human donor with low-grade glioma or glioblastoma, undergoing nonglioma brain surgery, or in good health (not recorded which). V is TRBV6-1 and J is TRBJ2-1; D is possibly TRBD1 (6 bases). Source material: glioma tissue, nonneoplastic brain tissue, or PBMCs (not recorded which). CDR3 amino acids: CASRRTQGISYNEQFF. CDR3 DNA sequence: TGTGCCAGCAGGCGAACACAGGGAATTTCCTACAATGAGCAGTTCTTC.